The 26 T cell receptor beta chains in this list originate from one sample, sequenced in a study of T cell clonality in common variable immunodeficiency. TCRdb keeps only in-frame clones here, not all; method: immunoSEQ multiplex PCR. The sample yields tens of thousands of clones, without any singletons. Sequenced material: peripheral blood mononuclear cells. Every receptor here comes from a person aged 18 to 70 in good health.

In its sample, this clone was seen many times. The read falls 3 residues short of the CDR3 end, and the missing part is taken from the germline J gene. The rearrangement links TRBV2 to TRBJ1-1; D is perhaps TRBD1 (5 bases). Trimming removed 7 bases at V and 1 base at J, with 10 bases between. CDR1 and CDR2 from the germline V gene are SNHLY and FYNNEI. CDR3 size: 13 residues. The CDR3 is CASTYTGNTEAFF. Partial CDR3 DNA: TGTGCCAGCACCTACACAGGGAACACTGAA.

This clone was counted between two and nine times. The read terminates 3 residues ahead of where the CDR3 ends, so the germline J gene completes it. The chain carries TRBV18 and TRBJ1-5; no clear D gene. Per germline, CDR1 KGHSH and CDR2 LQKENI. V shed 3 bases and J shed 5 bases, with 11 bases lying between them. The CDR3 runs to 14 residues. The covered CDR3 bases are TGTGCCAGCTCACCTTCCGCCAGCGATCAGCCC. Translation gives CASSPSASDQP. The whole CDR3 sequence reads CASSPSASDQPQHF.

This clone was seen ten or more times. The read ends 3 residues shy of where the CDR3 ends; the end is completed using the germline J gene. The chain carries TRBV2 and TRBJ1-1; 10 nucleotides align to TRBD1. The CDR3 is made up of 15 amino acids. V lost 7 bases and J lost 2; bases outside the gene matches: 7. The V gene's germline CDR1 is SNHLY and CDR2 FYNNEI. CDR3 protein: CASTPDRGRNTEAFF. The CDR3 DNA, read in part, is TGTGCCAGCACCCCAGACAGGGGGCGAAACACTGAA.

This clone was observed at least ten times. From the germline J gene comes the end of the CDR3, since the read stops 3 residues before it. The V call is TRBV19, the J call TRBJ2-1; 7 bases map to TRBD2. This CDR3 has 15 residues. V gave up 5 bases and J gave up 0 bases; unmatched junction bases: 4. Per germline, CDR1 LNHDA and CDR2 SQIVND (reference sequence). CDR3 DNA, as far as it was read: TGTGCCAGTAGTCGCGGGAGCGGCTCCTACAATGAG. This encodes CASSRGSGSYNE. The entire CDR3 reads CASSRGSGSYNEQFF.

At least ten counts were recorded for this clone. The read finishes 3 residues shy of the CDR3 end, and the germline J gene is used to complete it. This chain connects TRBV7-2 to TRBJ1-1; 8 bases agree with TRBD1. J was trimmed by 3 bases and V by 6 bases; bases with no gene match: 9. Germline V gene data show CDR1 as SGHTA and CDR2 as FQGNSA. This CDR3 is 15 amino acids long. CDR3 bases read: TGTGCCAGCAGTTATACCGGGACAGGTGACACTGAA. Protein: CASSYTGTGDTE. The full CDR3 reads CASSYTGTGDTEAFF.

Ten or more counts support this clone. The sequenced fragment ends 3 residues before the CDR3 boundary, so the rest is inferred from the germline J gene. This sequence joins TRBV28 and TRBJ2-7; possibly TRBD2 for D (10 bases). This CDR3 contains 16 residues. The V gene's germline CDR1 is MDHEN and CDR2 SYDVKM. Trimming removed 3 bases from V and 6 bases from J, with 21 bases in between. CDR3 amino acids: CASSLSGGDRAREQYF. The covered CDR3 bases are TGTGCCAGCAGTTTGAGCGGGGGGGACAGGGCCCGCGAG.

This clone was seen many times. The CDR3 extends 3 residues past the end of the read, so its final part is completed from the germline J gene. V and J are TRBV7-7 and TRBJ1-5, with 8 bases identical to TRBD1. This CDR3 contains 18 residues. Germline CDR1 and CDR2: SSHAT and FNYEAQ (reference sequence). The sequenced part of the CDR3 DNA is TGTGCTAGCCGCTGGGGCAACGCGGACAGGGAGGATAAAGGGCCC. It yields the protein CASRWGNADREDKGP. The whole CDR3 sequence is CASRWGNADREDKGPQHF. Looking up the rest from reference TRBV7-7 and TRBJ1-5 gives the full variable domain: GAGVSQSPRYKVTKRGQDVTLRCDPISSHATLYWYQQALGQGPEFLTYFNYEAQPDKSGLPSDRFSAERPEGSISTLTIQRTEQRDSAMYRCASRWGNADREDKGPQHFGDGTRLSIL.

Ten or more counts support this clone. The missing CDR3 end, 3 residues past where the read stops, is filled in from the germline J gene. The rearrangement joins TRBV19 to TRBJ2-1, with 13 bases that match TRBD2. V dropped 6 bases and J dropped 8; count of bases not matched to a gene: 4. Germline loops: CDR1 LNHDA, CDR2 SQIVND (reference sequence). There are 14 residues in the CDR3. The DNA read from the CDR3 is TGTGCCAGTAGAACTAGCGGGAGGGCCTATGAG. This translates into CASRTSGRAYE. The complete CDR3 sequence is CASRTSGRAYEQFF.

Ten or more counts support this clone. The sequence runs out 3 residues before the end of the CDR3; the remainder is reconstructed from the germline J gene. This chain connects TRBV7-9 to TRBJ2-2, with no clear D. The V gene lost 2 bases and the J gene lost 6 bases, with 7 bases spanning the gap. This CDR3 is 13 amino acids long. Germline lookup yields CDR1 SEHNR and CDR2 FQNEAQ (reference sequence). Incomplete CDR3 DNA: TGTGCCAGCAGCTTACAAGGCTCCGGGGAG. The encoded protein is CASSLQGSGE. The whole CDR3 is CASSLQGSGELFF.

This clone was observed at least ten times. The read terminates 3 residues before the CDR3 end, so the remaining end is supplied by the germline J gene. The genes are TRBV18 and TRBJ2-7; D assignment may be TRBD1 or TRBD2 (5 bases each). The CDR3 contains 14 residues. V gave up 3 bases and J gave up 1 base, with 10 bases separating them. Germline V CDR1 and CDR2: KGHSH, LQKENI. This chain's CDR3 is CASSPPEGSYEQYF. The part of the CDR3 DNA that was read is TGTGCCAGCTCACCTCCCGAGGGGTCCTACGAG.

Only a few counts were recorded for this clone. The CDR3 extends 3 residues past the end of the read, so its final part is completed from the germline J gene. This chain links TRBV10-2 with TRBJ2-7; 9 nucleotides agree with TRBD1. CDR1 is WSHSY and CDR2 is SAAADI in the germline V gene. The J segment lost 2 bases and the V segment lost 7 bases, leaving 3 bases of the junction unmatched. CDR3 size: 13 residues. The CDR3 sequence is CASTGTGTYEQYF. Partial CDR3 DNA: TGCGCCAGCACCGGGACAGGGACCTACGAG.

This clone occurred many times. The read comes to an end 3 residues before the CDR3 does, leaving the germline J gene to fill in the end. J is TRBJ2-7 and V is TRBV7-3; 7 nucleotides match TRBD1. The CDR3 consists of 17 residues. After removal of 4 bases from V and 3 bases from J, the junction contained 15 bases not matched to a gene. Germline V gene lookup returns CDR1 SGHTA and CDR2 FQGTGA. CDR3 DNA (partial): TGTGCCAGCAGCTCACCTCCTACCGGGACAGAATACTACGAG. It translates to CASSSPPTGTEYYE. The whole CDR3 is CASSSPPTGTEYYEQYF.

This clone occurred many times. Read sequence stops 3 residues before the CDR3 end, and the germline J gene provides the missing end. The chain is built from TRBV19 and TRBJ2-1, with TRBD1 matching over 9 bases. Germline loops: CDR1 LNHDA, CDR2 SQIVND (reference sequence). The CDR3 extends over 16 amino acids. Germline trimming cut 7 bases from V and 1 base from J; bases unmatched to any gene: 8. CDR3 bases read: TGTGCCAGTACCCTAAGGGGGACAGGGTCCTACAATGAG. Amino acid sequence: CASTLRGTGSYNE. The complete CDR3 protein is CASTLRGTGSYNEQFF. Using reference TRBV19 and TRBJ2-1 for the parts outside the CDR3, the full variable domain is DGGITQSPKYLFRKEGQNVTLSCEQNLNHDAMYWYRQDPGQGLRLIYYSQIVNDFQKGDIAEGYSVSREKKESFPLTVTSAQKNPTAFYLCASTLRGTGSYNEQFFGPGTRLTVL.

This clone has at least ten counts. The observed sequence ends 3 residues before the CDR3 terminus, with the missing tail filled in from the germline J gene. The chain recombines TRBV7-3 with TRBJ2-3; TRBD1 is a possible D gene (6 bases). CDR3 length: 15 residues. V was pared by 4 bases and J by 5 bases, with 16 bases between. Germline-derived CDR1 and CDR2 are SGHTA and FQGTGA. The sequenced part of the CDR3 DNA is TGTGCCAGCAGCTCCTTAGGGGGAGTACAAGATACG. Protein sequence: CASSSLGGVQDT. The whole CDR3 protein reads CASSSLGGVQDTQYF.

This clone was counted many times. The CDR3 here is CSAEFSEAFF. The sequenced part of the CDR3 DNA is TGCAGCGCTGAGTTCTCTGAA. The rearrangement joins TRBV29-1 to TRBJ1-1; no firm D call. The observed sequence ends 3 residues before the CDR3 terminus, with the missing tail filled in from the germline J gene. This CDR3 has 10 residues. V was clipped by 7 bases and J by 6 bases, with 9 bases between them. In germline, CDR1 is SQVTM, CDR2 ANQGSEA.

This clone was observed at least ten times. The CDR3 end is not reached by the read, which stops 3 residues before it; the germline J gene fills it in. This chain connects TRBV30 to TRBJ1-6; D gene uncertain. CDR1 and CDR2 (germline): GTSNPN, SVGIG (reference sequence). V was shortened by 3 bases and J by 4 bases, with 4 bases between the two germline ends. The CDR3 extends over 12 amino acids. The CDR3 protein is CAWRSYNSPLHF. The sequenced part of the CDR3 DNA is TGTGCCTGGAGGTCATATAATTCACCC.

This clone was seen at least ten times. The read gets to within 3 residues of the CDR3 end, and the germline J gene fills in the rest. This chain connects TRBV11-2 to TRBJ1-1, with 8 bases fitting TRBD1. Trimming cost V 3 bases and J 5 bases; bases outside gene matches: 8. Germline V gives CDR1 SGHAT, CDR2 FQNNGV. The CDR3 length is 15 residues. This chain's CDR3 is CASSLRTGRGTEAFF. The sequenced CDR3 bases are TGTGCCAGCAGCTTGAGGACAGGGAGGGGAACTGAA.

This clone was picked up many times. The read gets to within 3 residues of the CDR3 end, and the germline J gene fills in the rest. The genes are TRBV19 and TRBJ2-1, with 11 nucleotides matching TRBD2. The CDR3 runs 15 residues. Germline assignment: CDR1 LNHDA and CDR2 SQIVND (reference sequence). After removal of 6 bases from V and 6 bases from J, the junction contained 7 bases not matched to a gene. CDR3 sequence: CASRPTSGRFNEQFF. The sequenced CDR3 bases are TGTGCCAGTAGACCTACTAGCGGGAGATTCAATGAG.

This clone was recorded at least ten times. Read sequence stops 3 residues before the CDR3 end, and the germline J gene provides the missing end. V gene TRBV19 combines with J gene TRBJ1-1; unclear D gene. The V and J ends lost 3 bases and 2 bases respectively, with 10 bases between them. This CDR3 is built from 14 residues. CDR1 is LNHDA and CDR2 is SQIVND in the germline V gene (reference sequence). The DNA read from the CDR3 is TGTGCCAGTAGTATGCGGGGAAGAAACACTGAA. This gives the protein CASSMRGRNTE. The entire CDR3 protein reads CASSMRGRNTEAFF.

The table lists this clone with many counts. The read falls 3 residues short of the CDR3 end, and the missing part is taken from the germline J gene. The chain recombines TRBV5-1 with TRBJ2-2; 7 nucleotides line up with TRBD1. Germline CDR1 reads SGHRS; CDR2 reads YFSETQ. J gave up 3 bases and V 2 bases, and 4 bases lay outside the gene matches. This CDR3 comprises 15 residues. CDR3 amino acids: CASSLAGGHTGELFF. CDR3 DNA, as far as it was read: TGCGCCAGCAGCTTAGCAGGGGGTCACACCGGGGAG.

The table lists this clone with many counts. From the germline J gene comes the end of the CDR3, since the read stops 3 residues before it. The chain has TRBV5-1 and TRBJ2-5; tentative D call: TRBD2 (6 bases). The CDR3 length is 14 residues. V lost 5 bases, J lost 2 bases, and 13 bases lay in between. The germline CDR1 and CDR2 sequences are SGHRS and YFSETQ. The sequenced part of the CDR3 DNA is TGCGCCAGCAGGGCCCCGCGGGAACAAGAGACC. It codes for CASRAPREQET. In full, the CDR3 reads CASRAPREQETQYF. Looking up the rest from reference TRBV5-1 and TRBJ2-5 gives the full variable domain: KAGVTQTPRYLIKTRGQQVTLSCSPISGHRSVSWYQQTPGQGLQFLFEYFSETQRNKGNFPGRFSGRQFSNSRSEMNVSTLELGDSALYLCASRAPREQETQYFGPGTRLLVL.

This clone was seen a handful of times. Read data end 3 residues before the CDR3 end; the end is taken from the germline J gene. This chain uses TRBV10-2 with TRBJ2-3, with 7 bases that match TRBD1. This CDR3 region has 15 residues. Germline V gene data show CDR1 as WSHSY and CDR2 as SAAADI. Germline trimming cut 4 bases from V and 6 bases from J; bases unmatched to any gene: 10. The CDR3 bases that were read are TGCGCCAGCAGTGTTTGGGACAGAAGAGGGGATACG. This translates into CASSVWDRRGDT. The entire CDR3 is CASSVWDRRGDTQYF.

This clone was recorded at least ten times. The observed sequence ends 3 residues before the CDR3 terminus, with the missing tail filled in from the germline J gene. The V call is TRBV20-1, the J call TRBJ1-1; weak D call: TRBD1 (6 bases). Trimming shortened V by 1 base and J by 1 base, and 13 bases separated the two germline ends. The CDR3 runs 15 residues. Germline values: CDR1 DFQATT, CDR2 SNEGSKA (reference sequence). CDR3 DNA (partial): TGCAGTGCTAGAGGGGCAGGGGTGACGAACACTGAA. This codes for CSARGAGVTNTE. The complete CDR3 sequence is CSARGAGVTNTEAFF.

This clone has a handful of counts. The DNA ends 3 residues before the CDR3 does, and the rest of the CDR3 is filled in from the germline J gene. The rearrangement links TRBV7-9 to TRBJ2-1, with TRBD1 matching 7 bases. From germline, CDR1 is SEHNR and CDR2 FQNEAQ (reference sequence). CDR3 length equals 14 residues. V lost 5 bases, J lost 3 bases, and 4 bases stayed unmatched. The CDR3 bases that were read are TGTGCCAGCAGCACACAGGGGATCTACAATGAG. As protein: CASSTQGIYNE. The full CDR3 sequence reads CASSTQGIYNEQFF.

This clone was detected many times. The chain's CDR3 is CAKTRTRTLRDGYTF. CDR3 bases read: TGTGCCAAAACCCGGACACGGACCCTAAGGGATGGC. The chain joins TRBV2 to TRBJ1-2, with TRBD1 as a possible D gene (5 bases). Read coverage stops 3 residues before the CDR3 terminus; the germline J gene supplies the remainder. V was clipped by 10 bases and J by 6 bases, with 24 bases between them. Germline V gene data show CDR1 as SNHLY and CDR2 as FYNNEI. This CDR3 has 15 residues.

The sample holds many counts of this clone. Sequencing ends 3 residues short of the CDR3 end; the germline J gene provides the rest. V gene TRBV19 combines with J gene TRBJ2-7; the match to TRBD2 covers 8 bases. Trimming at V came to 4 bases and at J to 6 bases, leaving 5 bases not matched to a gene. This CDR3 spans 13 amino acids. The V gene's germline CDR1 is LNHDA and CDR2 SQIVND (reference sequence). The chain's CDR3 is CASSSSGIFEQYF. Incomplete CDR3 DNA: TGTGCCAGTAGTAGTAGCGGGATTTTCGAG. The variable domain in full, completed from reference TRBV19 and TRBJ2-7, reads DGGITQSPKYLFRKEGQNVTLSCEQNLNHDAMYWYRQDPGQGLRLIYYSQIVNDFQKGDIAEGYSVSREKKESFPLTVTSAQKNPTAFYLCASSSSGIFEQYFGPGTRLTVT.